A selection of T cell receptor beta chains follows, all from one sample in a study of T-cell reconstitution after alpha-beta-depleted transplantation in children. MiXCR, run by TCRdb on the PCR reads, gives a single entry per CDR3 protein. The repertoire holds about 980,000 distinct CDR3 sequences, with roughly 31% as singletons. The source material was PBMCs, mostly from graft donor cells, sampled 360 days after TCRalphabeta/CD19-depleted stem cell transplant. These receptors all come from a boy in the first two years of life who had a stem cell transplant for SCID, so the T cells may come from the graft donor. Each CDR3 is given with its conserved first and last residue. The D gene is left open where the match is weak. Rows give clone size only sometimes, using once, few, many, or a class for an expanded clone.

V gene	D gene	J gene	clone size	CDR3 protein	CDR3 DNA
TRBV2	-	TRBJ1-4	-	CASSIRGTNEKLFF	TGTGCCAGCAGTATCAGGGGAACAAATGAAAAACTGTTTTTT
TRBV20-1	TRBD2	TRBJ2-2	-	CSARPLWGGYTGELFF	TGCAGTGCTAGACCCTTGTGGGGAGGGTACACCGGGGAGCTGTTTTTT
TRBV7-2	-	TRBJ2-1	-	CASSLVGHFSYNEQFF	TGTGCCAGCAGCTTAGTGGGCCACTTTAGCTACAATGAGCAGTTCTTC
TRBV20-1	TRBD2	TRBJ2-5	once	CSARDSLAGQETQYF	TGCAGTGCTAGAGATAGTCTAGCGGGGCAAGAGACCCAGTACTTC
TRBV7-9	-	TRBJ1-2	-	CASSLAGMERYGYTF	TGTGCCAGCAGCTTAGCTGGGATGGAGCGGTATGGCTACACCTTC
TRBV28	TRBD1	TRBJ1-4	many	CASSLPGQLKEKLFF	TGTGCCAGCAGTCTCCCGGGACAGTTAAAAGAAAAACTGTTTTTT
TRBV28	TRBD1	TRBJ2-3	few	CASTDRETDTQYF	TGTGCCAGTACGGACAGGGAGACAGATACGCAGTATTTT
TRBV7-2	TRBD2	TRBJ2-3	-	CASSPVVRGLGTDTQYF	TGTGCCAGCAGCCCCGTGGTGCGGGGGTTGGGGACAGATACGCAGTATTTT
TRBV5-1	TRBD1	TRBJ1-1	-	CASSLDRGLEAFF	TGCGCCAGCAGCTTGGATAGGGGGCTCGAAGCTTTCTTT
TRBV5-5	-	TRBJ2-7	-	CASSFRRNYEQYF	TGTGCCAGCAGCTTTAGGCGGAACTACGAGCAGTACTTC
TRBV7-8	TRBD1	TRBJ1-5	-	CASSSLDRGAQHF	TGTGCCAGCAGCTCCCTGGACAGGGGAGCCCAGCATTTT
TRBV28	-	TRBJ2-7	few	CASSLIGPFYEQYF	TGTGCCAGCAGTTTAATAGGGCCCTTCTACGAGCAGTACTTC
TRBV10-1	-	TRBJ2-1	-	CASSESGQAQFF	TGCGCCAGCAGTGAGTCGGGGCAGGCGCAGTTCTTC
TRBV6-1	-	TRBJ1-5	-	CASESYDSNNQPQHF	TGTGCCAGCGAATCATATGACAGCAACAATCAGCCCCAGCATTTT
TRBV19	TRBD1	TRBJ1-6	-	CASRSDRAFYNSPLHF	TGTGCCAGCCGAAGCGACAGGGCCTTCTATAATTCACCCCTCCACTTT
TRBV16	TRBD1	TRBJ1-4	-	CASSPIGRGTDNEKLFF	TGTGCCAGCAGCCCAATCGGCCGGGGGACAGATAATGAAAAACTGTTTTTT
TRBV12-3/TRBV12-4	-	TRBJ2-2	few	CASSHPGTGELFF	TGTGCCAGCAGTCACCCGGGCACCGGGGAGCTGTTTTTT
TRBV5-1	TRBD2	TRBJ2-2	few	CASSWGTSPNTGELFF	TGCGCCAGCAGCTGGGGGACTAGCCCAAACACCGGGGAGCTGTTTTTT
TRBV11-2	TRBD2	TRBJ2-5	-	CASSLRLAGGHQYF	TGTGCCAGCAGCTTAAGACTAGCGGGGGGTCACCAGTACTTC
TRBV12-3/TRBV12-4	-	TRBJ1-3	-	CASSSKRRLSGNTIYF	TGTGCCAGCAGTTCTAAACGACGGCTATCTGGAAACACCATATATTTT
TRBV9	-	TRBJ2-3	-	CASSPGDISTDTQYF	TGTGCCAGCAGCCCGGGGGACATCAGCACAGATACGCAGTATTTT
TRBV12-3/TRBV12-4	-	TRBJ2-1	-	CASSHLGGGMNEQFF	TGTGCCAGCAGCCATCTCGGCGGGGGCATGAATGAGCAGTTCTTC
TRBV12-3/TRBV12-4	-	TRBJ2-5	-	CASSPSTGETQYF	TGTGCCAGCAGTCCGTCGACGGGAGAGACCCAGTACTTC
TRBV12-3/TRBV12-4	-	TRBJ2-2	-	CASSFGSGSITGELFF	TGTGCCAGCAGTTTTGGGTCGGGTAGCATCACCGGGGAGCTGTTTTTT
TRBV15	TRBD2	TRBJ2-2	-	CATSRDRRLAGGPSNTGELFF	TGTGCCACCAGCAGAGATAGGCGACTAGCGGGGGGGCCTTCTAACACCGGGGAGCTGTTTTTT
TRBV11-1	-	TRBJ2-5	-	CASSLRRVGYQETQYF	TGTGCCAGCAGCTTACGCCGAGTGGGGTACCAAGAGACCCAGTACTTC
TRBV10-3	-	TRBJ2-1	-	CATGTTGPNEQFF	TGTGCCACCGGAACGACAGGCCCCAATGAGCAGTTCTTC
TRBV5-1	-	TRBJ1-1	-	CASSLYGGPTNTEAFF	TGCGCCAGCAGCTTGTACGGGGGACCAACGAACACTGAAGCTTTCTTT
TRBV12-3/TRBV12-4	-	TRBJ2-1	few	CASRGGTNYNEQFF	TGTGCCAGCAGAGGGGGGACGAATTACAATGAGCAGTTCTTC
TRBV4-2	-	TRBJ2-7	-	CASSQVPEVGDRTYEQYF	TGTGCCAGCAGCCAAGTACCGGAAGTTGGGGATCGGACCTACGAGCAGTACTTC
TRBV12-3/TRBV12-4	TRBD1	TRBJ2-5	-	CASRQQQGAGETQYF	TGTGCCAGCAGGCAACAACAGGGGGCGGGAGAGACCCAGTACTTC
TRBV4-1	-	TRBJ1-5	few	CASSQDGLYSNQPQHF	TGCGCCAGCAGCCAAGATGGCTTATATAGCAATCAGCCCCAGCATTTT
TRBV7-8	-	TRBJ2-3	few	CASSLLGSLLGTDTQYF	TGTGCCAGCAGCTTATTAGGCTCCCTCCTTGGCACAGATACGCAGTATTTT
TRBV5-5	-	TRBJ2-5	-	CASSHGTFQETQYF	TGTGCCAGCAGCCACGGGACTTTCCAAGAGACCCAGTACTTC
TRBV14	-	TRBJ2-2	-	CASSPPGEHTGELFF	TGTGCCAGCAGCCCCCCAGGGGAACACACCGGGGAGCTGTTTTTT
TRBV6-1	-	TRBJ1-2	-	CASRQAFQGPGYTF	TGTGCCAGCAGGCAAGCGTTTCAGGGTCCAGGCTACACCTTC
TRBV7-3	-	TRBJ2-5	-	CASSSSRMGAWETQYF	TGTGCCAGCAGCTCGTCGCGGATGGGGGCGTGGGAGACCCAGTACTTC
TRBV20-1	-	TRBJ1-1	few	CSARRQGRIMNTEAFF	TGCAGTGCTAGGAGGCAGGGCCGCATCATGAACACTGAAGCTTTCTTT
TRBV7-6	TRBD1	TRBJ1-1	few	CASSTKSGGPAFF	TGTGCCAGCAGTACCAAATCAGGGGGTCCGGCTTTCTTT
TRBV12-3/TRBV12-4	TRBD1	TRBJ2-7	-	CASGGEGAILEQYF	TGTGCCAGCGGGGGTGAGGGGGCGATCCTCGAGCAGTACTTC
TRBV4-2	TRBD1	TRBJ1-2	-	CASSRDRGNYGYTF	TGTGCCAGCAGCCGCGACAGGGGAAACTATGGCTACACCTTC
TRBV29-1	-	TRBJ2-3	-	CSVLGSRGLDTQYF	TGCAGCGTTTTGGGGAGCCGGGGGTTAGATACGCAGTATTTT